This TCR beta chain originates from a study of OX40 agonist ivuxolimab in advanced cancers. Regarding the study as a whole: Still undetermined is the antigen specificity of the expanded peripheral T cells. Low normalized T-cell clonal expansion also characterized some of the nonresponders.

Regarding this clone: The antigen is not known.

The CDR3 is made up of 15 amino acids. V dropped 3 bases and J dropped 1; count of bases not matched to a gene: 4. Germline loops: CDR1 SGHDT, CDR2 YYEEEE. Some clones are missing from TCRdb's copy, which holds only in-frame ones; the method was immunoSEQ multiplex PCR. The table lists about 16,000 clones, 86% of them singletons. The starting material was CD4+ or CD8+ T cells sorted from blood, obtained in a trial of the OX40 agonist ivuxolimab. The V gene is TRBV5-6, the J gene TRBJ2-5; 9 nucleotides agree with TRBD1. The receptor was isolated from an adult with an advanced solid tumor such as melanoma, head and neck, liver or kidney cancer. CDR3 coding DNA: TGTGCCAGCAGCTGGGGGGACAGGGCCCAAGAGACCCAGTACTTC. Encoded protein: CASSWGDRAQETQYF.